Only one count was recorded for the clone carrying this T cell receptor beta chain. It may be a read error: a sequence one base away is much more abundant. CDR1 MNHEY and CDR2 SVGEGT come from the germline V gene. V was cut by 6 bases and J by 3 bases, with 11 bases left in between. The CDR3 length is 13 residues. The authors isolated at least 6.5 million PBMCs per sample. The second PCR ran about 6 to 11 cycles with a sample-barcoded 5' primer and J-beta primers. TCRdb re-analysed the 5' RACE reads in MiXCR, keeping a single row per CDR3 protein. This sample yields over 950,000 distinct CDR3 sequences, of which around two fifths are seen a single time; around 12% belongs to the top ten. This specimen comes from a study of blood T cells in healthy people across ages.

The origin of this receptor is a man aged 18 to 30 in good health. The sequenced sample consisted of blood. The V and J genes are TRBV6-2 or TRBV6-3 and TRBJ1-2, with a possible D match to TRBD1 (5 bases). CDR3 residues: CASRYTGDYGYTF. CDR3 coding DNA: TGTGCCAGCAGGTACACAGGAGACTATGGCTACACCTTC.